Presented here are 10 T cell receptor beta chains from one specimen sequenced in a study of blood T cell repertoires in COVID-19. Sequencing used immunoSEQ multiplex PCR; TCRdb keeps in-frame clones, though not all of them. The sample carries 170,000 or so clones, around nine tenths recorded once. The sequencing sample was made of peripheral blood. These receptors originate from a woman in her seventies with COVID-19, enrolled during active disease.

The J gene is TRBJ2-7, the V gene TRBV5-6, with 7 bases fitting TRBD1. The CDR3 runs 13 residues. Germline-derived CDR1 and CDR2 are SGHDT and YYEEEE. V gave up 4 bases and J gave up 6 bases; unmatched junction bases: 7. The CDR3 DNA reads TGTGCCAGCAGCGGAACAGGGGCCGGCGAGCAGTACTTC. Its translation: CASSGTGAGEQYF.

CDR3 in amino acids: CASSPSQGTDGYTF. The CDR3 DNA reads TGTGCCAGCTCACCATCCCAGGGTACCGATGGCTACACCTTC. The chain combines TRBV18 with TRBJ1-2; D might be TRBD1 (5 bases). CDR3 length: 14 residues. In germline, CDR1 is KGHSH, CDR2 LQKENI. Trimming removed 2 bases at V and 6 bases at J, with 13 bases between.

The chain uses TRBV4-2 and TRBJ1-2, with 9 bases identical to TRBD1. Germline V gene data show CDR1 as LGHNA and CDR2 as YNFKEQ. V was pared by 1 base and J by 6 bases, with 12 bases of the junction left unmatched. This CDR3 spans 17 amino acids. CDR3 nucleotides: TGTGCCAGCAGCCAAGGGCGAAACCGGGACAGGGTAGATGGCTACACCTTC. Translation gives CASSQGRNRDRVDGYTF.

This chain joins TRBV14 and TRBJ2-5, with D possibly being TRBD2 (5 bases). V shed 2 bases and J shed 7 bases, with 20 bases lying between them. Per the germline V gene, CDR1 is SGHDN and CDR2 is FVKESK. The CDR3 has 16 residues. CDR3 protein: CASSQFPRQIGGTQYF. CDR3 DNA sequence: TGTGCCAGCAGCCAATTTCCGAGACAAATAGGAGGGACCCAGTACTTC.

The genes are TRBV24-1 and TRBJ2-1; TRBD1 is a possible D gene (6 bases). There are 14 residues in the CDR3. The V end lost 5 bases, the J end lost 15 bases, and 22 bases lay between the germline ends. CDR1 KGHDR and CDR2 SFDVKD come from the germline V gene. CDR3 DNA sequence: TGTGCCACCAGTGCCAGTAACAGGGTCAGCTCCCGGTTCTTC. The encoded protein is CATSASNRVSSRFF.

The V gene is TRBV19, the J gene TRBJ2-2, with 9 bases fitting TRBD1. Germline CDR1 and CDR2: LNHDA and SQIVND (reference sequence). CDR3 size: 13 residues. V was clipped by 7 bases and J by 5 bases; unmatched bases: 2. CDR3 DNA sequence: TGTGCCAGTAAGGGACAGGGTACCGGGGAGCTGTTTTTT. As protein: CASKGQGTGELFF.

The chain has TRBV15 and TRBJ1-1; 9 nucleotides line up with TRBD1. The V segment lost 0 bases and the J segment 5 bases; nucleotides outside the gene matches: 7. The CDR3 has 16 residues. Germline lookup yields CDR1 LNHNV and CDR2 YYDKDF (reference sequence). As DNA, the CDR3 is TGTGCCACCAGCAGAGACCGGAGACAGGGGGGGACTGAAGCTTTCTTT. It specifies CATSRDRRQGGTEAFF.

The chain employs TRBV24-1 and TRBJ2-1; 12 nucleotides line up with TRBD1. The germline CDR1 and CDR2 sequences are KGHDR and SFDVKD. V shed 4 bases, J shed 15 bases, and the junction held 9 bases outside the gene matches. This CDR3 region has 14 residues. This CDR3 is CATSETGTGGQGFF. The DNA for the CDR3 is TGTGCCACCAGTGAGACCGGGACAGGGGGCCAGGGGTTCTTC.

The gene calls are TRBV29-1 and TRBJ2-5; TRBD2 agrees at 12 bases. The CDR3 contains 15 residues. V was pared by 2 bases and J by 5 bases, with 6 bases of the junction left unmatched. Germline CDR1 SQVTM, CDR2 ANQGSEA. As DNA, the CDR3 is TGCAGCGTTGAAAATGTCACTAGCGGGAGGGAGACCCAGTACTTC. This sequence encodes CSVENVTSGRETQYF.

The CDR3 DNA sequence: TGTGCCACCGCCGAGGGAGCTAATTACAATGAGCAGTTCTTC. Translating gives CATAEGANYNEQFF. V usage is TRBV24-1 and J usage is TRBJ2-1; tentative D call: TRBD2 (5 bases). The CDR3 contains 14 residues. The V end lost 9 bases, the J end lost 4 bases, and 15 bases lay between the germline ends. Germline values: CDR1 KGHDR, CDR2 SFDVKD.